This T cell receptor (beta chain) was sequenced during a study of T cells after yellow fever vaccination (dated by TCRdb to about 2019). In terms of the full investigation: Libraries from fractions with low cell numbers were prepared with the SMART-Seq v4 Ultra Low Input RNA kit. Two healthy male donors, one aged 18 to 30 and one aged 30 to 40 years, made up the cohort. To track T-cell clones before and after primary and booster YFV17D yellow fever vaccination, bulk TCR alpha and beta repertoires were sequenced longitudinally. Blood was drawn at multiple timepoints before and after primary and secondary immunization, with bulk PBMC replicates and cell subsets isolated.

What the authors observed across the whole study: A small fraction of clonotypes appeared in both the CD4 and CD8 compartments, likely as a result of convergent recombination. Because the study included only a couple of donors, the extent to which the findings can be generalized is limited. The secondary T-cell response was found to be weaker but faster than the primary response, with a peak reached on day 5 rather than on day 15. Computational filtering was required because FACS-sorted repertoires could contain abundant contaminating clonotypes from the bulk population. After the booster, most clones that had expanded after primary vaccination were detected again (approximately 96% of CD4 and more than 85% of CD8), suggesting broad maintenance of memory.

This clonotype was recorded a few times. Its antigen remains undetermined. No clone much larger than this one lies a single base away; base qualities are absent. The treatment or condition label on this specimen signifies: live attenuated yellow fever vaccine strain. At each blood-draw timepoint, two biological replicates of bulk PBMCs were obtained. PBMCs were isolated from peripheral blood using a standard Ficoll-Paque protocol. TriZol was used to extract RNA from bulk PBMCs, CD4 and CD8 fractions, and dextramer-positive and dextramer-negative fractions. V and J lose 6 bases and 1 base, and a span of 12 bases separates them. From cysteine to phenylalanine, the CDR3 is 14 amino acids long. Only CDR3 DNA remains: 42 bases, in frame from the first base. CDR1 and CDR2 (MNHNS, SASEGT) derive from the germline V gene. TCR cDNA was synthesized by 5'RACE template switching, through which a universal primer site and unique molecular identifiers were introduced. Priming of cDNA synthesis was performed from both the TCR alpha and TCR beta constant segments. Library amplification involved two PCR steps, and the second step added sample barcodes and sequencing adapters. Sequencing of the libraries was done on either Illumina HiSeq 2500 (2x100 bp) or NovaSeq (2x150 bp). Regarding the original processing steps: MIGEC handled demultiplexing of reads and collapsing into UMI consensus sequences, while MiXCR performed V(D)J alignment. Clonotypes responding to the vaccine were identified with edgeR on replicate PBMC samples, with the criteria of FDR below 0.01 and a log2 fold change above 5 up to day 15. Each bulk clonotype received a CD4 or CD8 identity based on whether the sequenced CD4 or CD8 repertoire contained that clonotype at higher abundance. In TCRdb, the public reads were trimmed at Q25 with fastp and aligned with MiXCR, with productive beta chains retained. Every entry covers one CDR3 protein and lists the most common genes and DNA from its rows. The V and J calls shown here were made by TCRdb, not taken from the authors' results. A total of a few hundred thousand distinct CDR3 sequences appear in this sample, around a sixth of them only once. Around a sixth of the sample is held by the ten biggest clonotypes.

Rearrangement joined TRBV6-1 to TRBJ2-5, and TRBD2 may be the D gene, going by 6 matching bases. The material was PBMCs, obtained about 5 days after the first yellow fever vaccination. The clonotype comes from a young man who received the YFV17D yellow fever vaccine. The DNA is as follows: TGTGCCAGCAGCGGGGGAGGCAGCCAAGAGACCCAGTACTTC. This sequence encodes CASSGGGSQETQYF.